These T cell receptor beta chains were read from a single sample in a study of blood T cell repertoires in COVID-19. The method was immunoSEQ multiplex PCR; TCRdb's version includes in-frame clones alone and lacks a portion of them. The data hold about 350,000 clones, with roughly 86% observed a single time. Material for sequencing was PBMCs or T cells enriched from blood (not recorded which). Every receptor here comes from a woman aged 25-40 years who had been exposed to COVID-19. The CDR3 runs from the conserved cysteine through the conserved F or W.

CDR3 protein	J gene	V gene
CASSISTEEYGYTF	TRBJ1-2	TRBV19
CASSPGRPSSYNEQFF	TRBJ2-1	TRBV6-6
CASSPPTSGMFGEQYF	TRBJ2-7	TRBV11-3
CASSLAGHVGIGETQYF	TRBJ2-5	TRBV7-8
CSVVAPENTEAFF	TRBJ1-1	TRBV29-1
CASSRGTGLKGYSNQPQHF	TRBJ1-5	TRBV19
CASSFLNTEAFF	TRBJ1-1	TRBV12-3/TRBV12-4
CATSDFTGTTGELFF	TRBJ2-2	TRBV24-1
CASSSGVEQFF	TRBJ2-1	TRBV7-6
CASSVAVHEQFF	TRBJ2-1	TRBV9
CAIREGHSNYGYTF	TRBJ1-2	TRBV10-3
CASSLSGTGNYGYTF	TRBJ1-2	TRBV25-1
CASSRDSKNIQYF	TRBJ2-4	TRBV6-5
CASSLTDTVQYF	TRBJ2-7	TRBV11-2
CASSYRDRSYGYTF	TRBJ1-2	TRBV5-4
CASSERVLVAGELFF	TRBJ2-2	TRBV27
CASSPPAGNSPLHF	TRBJ1-6	TRBV28
CASSLMGQGLYEQYF	TRBJ2-7	TRBV11-3
CASSLGLAGGQLTYEQYF	TRBJ2-7	TRBV5-1
CASRLDGESAEAFF	TRBJ1-1	TRBV6-4
CSVGHGNQPQHF	TRBJ1-5	TRBV29-1
CASSLTWESGQPQHF	TRBJ1-5	TRBV5-6
CASKGGQGVYEQYF	TRBJ2-7	TRBV27
CASGTTFQETQYF	TRBJ2-5	TRBV5-5
CASSRRDSGPDEQFF	TRBJ2-1	TRBV19
CASSFNSNHKQYF	TRBJ2-7	TRBV27
CASSRQGTLYEQYF	TRBJ2-7	TRBV5-4
CSVAPSGRLGEQYF	TRBJ2-7	TRBV29-1
CASSALVRDTQYF	TRBJ2-3	TRBV10-1
CASSLIAGENEQFF	TRBJ2-1	TRBV7-8
CASSLNTGNTIYF	TRBJ1-3	TRBV7-6
CSVLQGDGYTF	TRBJ1-2	TRBV29-1
CASRRQGDSNEKLFF	TRBJ1-4	TRBV19
CASSLVYEQYF	TRBJ2-7	TRBV5-8
CATSHPLASGTPYEQYF	TRBJ2-7	TRBV15
CASSLGTSYNEQFF	TRBJ2-1	TRBV27
CASRIGQSEAFF	TRBJ1-1	TRBV3-1/TRBV3-2
CSGTGSGNTIYF	TRBJ1-3	TRBV29-1
CAWSDPGRKGSEQYF	TRBJ2-7	TRBV30
CASSLQGAGTNTGELFF	TRBJ2-2	TRBV5-1
CASGRVLNGELFF	TRBJ2-2	TRBV11-3
CASSLLIADRAVSGYGYTF	TRBJ1-2	TRBV7-8
CASSPDSGSGNTIYF	TRBJ1-3	TRBV7-2
CASSRLGGEAHEQYF	TRBJ2-7	TRBV2
CASSKRQGQETQYF	TRBJ2-5	TRBV27
CASSLRTGKNEKLFF	TRBJ1-4	TRBV7-2
CASSPTSGNYEQYF	TRBJ2-7	TRBV3-1/TRBV3-2